The rows below give T cell receptor beta chains drawn from one sample of a study of spatial heterogeneity in lung cancer. TCRdb reanalysed the 5' RACE reads using MiXCR and keeps one entry per CDR3 protein. The sample shows tens of thousands of distinct CDR3 sequences, around 12% of them seen only once. Sequences were derived from PBMCs, sampled at surgery. The receptors come from a male donor with early-stage non-small cell lung cancer. The CDR3 runs from the conserved cysteine through the conserved F or W. A D gene is named only where the DNA matches it firmly. Only some rows state a clone size, as once, few, many or a class for expanded clones.

abundance | j_gene | d_gene | v_gene | CDR3aa | CDR3nt
. | TRBJ2-2 | . | TRBV30 | CAWTFTGELFF | TGTGCCTGGACCTTCACCGGGGAGCTGTTTTTT
. | TRBJ2-1 | . | TRBV13 | CASSPRDGIGSYNEQFF | TGTGCCAGCAGCCCCCGGGACGGGATTGGGTCCTACAATGAGCAGTTCTTC
medium-sized | TRBJ2-7 | . | TRBV27 | CASSFRGEYPYEQYF | TGTGCCAGCAGTTTTAGGGGAGAATATCCCTACGAGCAGTACTTC
few | TRBJ1-1 | . | TRBV19 | CASNLKRNTEAFF | TGTGCCAGTAACCTCAAAAGGAACACTGAAGCTTTCTTT
. | TRBJ2-7 | . | TRBV3-1 | CASSQASAGQYEQYF | TGTGCCAGCAGCCAAGCCTCTGCTGGCCAGTACGAGCAGTACTTC
many | TRBJ2-2 | . | TRBV5-6 | CASTLGLNTGELFF | TGTGCCAGCACCCTGGGGCTTAACACCGGGGAGCTGTTTTTT
. | TRBJ1-2 | . | TRBV12-3/TRBV12-4 | CASSSDSIPNGYTF | TGTGCCAGCAGTTCTGACAGCATTCCTAATGGCTACACCTTC
many | TRBJ1-5 | . | TRBV6-1 | CASSEEEVAGEHF | TGTGCCAGCAGTGAAGAAGAGGTGGCAGGCGAGCATTTT
few | TRBJ1-2 | TRBD1 | TRBV6-1 | CASRSPGTASNYGYTF | TGTGCCAGCAGGAGCCCCGGGACAGCTTCTAACTATGGCTACACCTTC
. | TRBJ1-5 | . | TRBV28 | CASSKDRYSNQPQHF | TGTGCCAGCAGTAAGGACAGATATAGCAATCAGCCCCAGCATTTT
. | TRBJ2-1 | . | TRBV7-4 | CASSTRDRWNEQFF | TGTGCCAGCAGCACCCGGGACCGTTGGAATGAGCAGTTCTTC
many | TRBJ1-1 | . | TRBV7-2 | CASSLEGWGPVGLEAFF | TGTGCCAGCAGCTTAGAGGGGTGGGGGCCAGTCGGCCTTGAAGCTTTCTTT
. | TRBJ2-7 | . | TRBV12-3/TRBV12-4 | CASSEDGYEQYF | TGTGCCAGCAGTGAGGACGGGTACGAGCAGTACTTC
few | TRBJ2-1 | . | TRBV7-2 | CASSLAGRSYNEQFF | TGTGCCAGCAGCTTAGCGGGCAGATCCTACAATGAGCAGTTCTTC
. | TRBJ1-4 | . | TRBV25-1 | CASSEYGENEKLFF | TGTGCCAGCAGTGAATACGGGGAGAATGAAAAACTGTTTTTT
few | TRBJ2-1 | TRBD2 | TRBV5-6 | CASSRLAGGANEQFF | TGTGCCAGCAGCCGTCTAGCGGGAGGAGCCAATGAGCAGTTCTTC
. | TRBJ2-4 | . | TRBV28 | CASRKRDIQYF | TGTGCCAGCAGAAAACGGGACATTCAGTACTTC
few | TRBJ2-5 | . | TRBV29-1 | CSVHRQDPPQETQYF | TGCAGCGTCCACCGACAGGATCCTCCTCAAGAGACCCAGTACTTC
few | TRBJ2-5 | . | TRBV7-9 | CASSYGGKETQYF | TGTGCCAGCAGCTACGGGGGAAAAGAGACCCAGTACTTC
. | TRBJ2-3 | TRBD2 | TRBV4-1 | CASSQDPVLAGDTDTQYF | TGCGCCAGCAGCCAAGATCCGGTGCTAGCGGGAGATACAGATACGCAGTATTTT
many | TRBJ1-3 | . | TRBV20-1 | CSAGGGNTIYF | TGCAGTGCTGGAGGGGGAAACACCATATATTTT
. | TRBJ2-7 | . | TRBV14 | CASSQDRGSYYVEQYF | TGTGCCAGCAGCCAAGATCGGGGCAGCTACTACGTCGAGCAGTACTTC
many | TRBJ2-3 | TRBD1 | TRBV29-1 | CSVEDSVRTGNTDTQYF | TGCAGCGTTGAAGATTCGGTTCGGACAGGGAACACAGATACGCAGTATTTT
few | TRBJ2-3 | . | TRBV9 | CASSVGVRTDTQYF | TGTGCCAGCAGCGTAGGGGTCCGCACAGATACGCAGTATTTT
. | TRBJ2-7 | . | TRBV7-9 | CAGSLGGGIYEQYF | TGTGCCGGCAGCTTAGGCGGTGGTATCTACGAGCAGTACTTC
. | TRBJ2-7 | TRBD1 | TRBV10-3 | CAGGTGSYEQYF | TGTGCCGGCGGGACAGGGTCCTACGAGCAGTACTTC
few | TRBJ2-1 | . | TRBV7-3 | CASSLGLLSNEQFF | TGTGCCAGCAGTCTGGGACTCCTATCCAATGAGCAGTTCTTC
few | TRBJ1-2 | . | TRBV18 | CASSPTEEYGYTF | TGTGCCAGCTCACCGACAGAAGAGTATGGCTACACCTTC
. | TRBJ1-1 | . | TRBV29-1 | CSVEGGGGRIPTEAFF | TGCAGCGTTGAAGGGGGCGGCGGCAGAATCCCCACTGAAGCTTTCTTT
. | TRBJ1-1 | . | TRBV5-1 | CASSLAERTGKTEAFF | TGCGCCAGCAGCTTGGCCGAGAGAACAGGCAAAACTGAAGCTTTCTTT
. | TRBJ2-7 | . | TRBV2 | CASSEALPGNEDEQYF | TGTGCCAGCAGTGAAGCGCTTCCGGGAAATGAGGACGAGCAGTACTTC
few | TRBJ2-1 | . | TRBV20-1 | CSARNDEQFF | TGCAGTGCCCGAAACGATGAGCAGTTCTTC
many | TRBJ2-7 | . | TRBV29-1 | CSVGQYYEQYF | TGCAGTGTTGGTCAGTACTACGAGCAGTACTTC